One sample yielded the 5 T cell receptor beta chains listed below, sequenced in a study of Ad26.COV2.S vaccination and SARS-CoV-2 variants. As to treatment: 15 to 20 received Ad26.COV2.S at low or high dose, single or two shots; about 5 received placebo; per-sample allocation not given. After the first vaccine or placebo injection, samples were drawn on day 63. Method: immunoSEQ multiplex PCR; TCRdb's copy keeps in-frame clones and lacks some. This sample has about 680,000 clones, with approximately 88% found just once. The starting material was peripheral blood, obtained in a trial of Ad26.COV2.S vaccine versus placebo. All receptors come from a person between 18 and 65 years old who received the Ad26.COV2.S COVID-19 vaccine or a placebo.

J is TRBJ2-4 and V is TRBV18, with D perhaps matching TRBD1 (5 bases). This CDR3 is built from 16 residues. Germline-derived CDR1 and CDR2 are KGHSH and LQKENI. Trimming removed 3 bases from V and 1 base from J, with 13 bases in between. The chain's CDR3 is CASSPPTETAKNIQYF. In nucleotides, the CDR3 is TGTGCCAGCTCACCGCCGACAGAAACGGCCAAAAACATTCAGTACTTC.

The chain carries TRBV3-1 (or the pseudogene TRBV3-2) and TRBJ2-3, with 10 positions matching TRBD2. The CDR3 sequence is 15 residues long. Trimming at V came to 4 bases and at J to 3 bases, leaving 4 bases not matched to a gene. Germline loops: CDR1 LGHDT, CDR2 YNNKEL (reference sequence). CDR3 in DNA: TGTGCCAGCAGCCGGCCTAGCGGGAGTACAGATACGCAGTATTTT. Amino acids: CASSRPSGSTDTQYF.

The chain employs TRBV5-4 and TRBJ1-1; D call uncertain. Germline V gene lookup returns CDR1 SGHNT and CDR2 YYREEE (reference sequence). The CDR3 length is 15 residues. Trimming took off 4 bases at V and 3 bases at J, with 16 bases between the two ends. CDR3 nucleotides: TGTGCCAGCAGCCCGACACTATCACGGGACACTGAAGCTTTCTTT. Protein: CASSPTLSRDTEAFF.

The chain is built from TRBV10-3 and TRBJ1-5; D is ambiguous. The CDR3 has 13 residues. Germline V gene data show CDR1 as ENHRY and CDR2 as SYGVKD. The germline V and J ends were trimmed by 4 bases and 5 bases, with 9 bases remaining between them. Here the CDR3 reads CAISGKGDQPQHF. In DNA, the CDR3 is TGTGCCATCAGTGGAAAGGGAGATCAGCCCCAGCATTTT.

The chain links TRBV20-1 to TRBJ2-2; no firm D call. V was cut by 3 bases and J by 0 bases, with 5 bases left in between. The V gene's germline CDR1 is DFQATT and CDR2 SNEGSKA (reference sequence). CDR3 length: 13 amino acids. Here the CDR3 DNA reads TGCAGTGCTAGTGAGACGAACACCGGGGAGCTGTTTTTT. Its protein product is CSASETNTGELFF.